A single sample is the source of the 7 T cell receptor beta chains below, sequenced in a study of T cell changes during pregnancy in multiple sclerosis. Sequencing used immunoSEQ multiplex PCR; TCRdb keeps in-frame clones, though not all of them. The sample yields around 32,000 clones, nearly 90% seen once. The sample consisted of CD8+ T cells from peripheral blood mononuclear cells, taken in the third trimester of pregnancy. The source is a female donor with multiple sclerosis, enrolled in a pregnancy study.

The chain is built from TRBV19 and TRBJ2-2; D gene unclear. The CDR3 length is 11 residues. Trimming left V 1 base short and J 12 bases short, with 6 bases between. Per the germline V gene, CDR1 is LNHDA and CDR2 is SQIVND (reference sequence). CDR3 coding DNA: TGTGCCAGTAGTATAGGAGAAAAGCTGTTTTTT. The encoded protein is CASSIGEKLFF.

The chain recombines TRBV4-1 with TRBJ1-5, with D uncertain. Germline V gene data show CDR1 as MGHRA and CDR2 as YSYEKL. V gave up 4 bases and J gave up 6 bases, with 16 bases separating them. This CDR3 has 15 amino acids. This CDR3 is CASSPEVKGGQPQHF. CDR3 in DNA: TGCGCCAGCAGCCCAGAGGTGAAGGGAGGTCAGCCCCAGCATTTT.

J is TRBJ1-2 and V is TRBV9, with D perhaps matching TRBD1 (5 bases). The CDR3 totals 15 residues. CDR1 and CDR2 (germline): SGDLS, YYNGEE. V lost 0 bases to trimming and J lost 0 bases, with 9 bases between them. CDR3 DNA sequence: TGTGCCAGCAGCGTAGAGCCAGGGCCTAACTATGGCTACACCTTC. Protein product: CASSVEPGPNYGYTF.

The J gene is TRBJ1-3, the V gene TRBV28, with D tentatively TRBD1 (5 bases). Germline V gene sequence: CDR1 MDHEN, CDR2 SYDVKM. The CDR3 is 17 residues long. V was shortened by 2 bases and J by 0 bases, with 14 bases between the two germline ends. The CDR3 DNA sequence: TGTGCCAGCAGTTTACTAGGGGCCGCTAGCTCTGGAAACACCATATATTTT. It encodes CASSLLGAASSGNTIYF.

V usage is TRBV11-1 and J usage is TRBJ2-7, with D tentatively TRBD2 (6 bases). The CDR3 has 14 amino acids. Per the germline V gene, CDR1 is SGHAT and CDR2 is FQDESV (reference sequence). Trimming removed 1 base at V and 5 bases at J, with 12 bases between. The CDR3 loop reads CASSLGQEGHEQYF. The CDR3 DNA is TGTGCCAGCAGCTTAGGTCAGGAGGGCCACGAGCAGTACTTC. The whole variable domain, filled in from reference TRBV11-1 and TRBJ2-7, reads EAEVAQSPRYKITEKSQAVAFWCDPISGHATLYWYRQILGQGPELLVQFQDESVVDDSQLPKDRFSAERLKGVDSTLKIQPAELGDSAMYLCASSLGQEGHEQYFGPGTRLTVT.

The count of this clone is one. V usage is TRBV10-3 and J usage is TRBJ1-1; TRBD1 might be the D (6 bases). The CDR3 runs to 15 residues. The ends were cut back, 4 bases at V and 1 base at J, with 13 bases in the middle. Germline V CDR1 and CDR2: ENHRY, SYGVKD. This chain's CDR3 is CAISGGQSSNTEAFF. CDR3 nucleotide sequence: TGTGCCATCAGTGGGGGGCAGAGCTCGAACACTGAAGCTTTCTTT.

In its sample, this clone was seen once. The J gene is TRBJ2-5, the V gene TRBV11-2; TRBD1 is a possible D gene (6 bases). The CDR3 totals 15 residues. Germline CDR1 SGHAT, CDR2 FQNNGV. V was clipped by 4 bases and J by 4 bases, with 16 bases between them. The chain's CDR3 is CASSSTYRETETQYF. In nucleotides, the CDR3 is TGTGCCAGCAGCTCGACATACAGGGAGACAGAGACCCAGTACTTC.